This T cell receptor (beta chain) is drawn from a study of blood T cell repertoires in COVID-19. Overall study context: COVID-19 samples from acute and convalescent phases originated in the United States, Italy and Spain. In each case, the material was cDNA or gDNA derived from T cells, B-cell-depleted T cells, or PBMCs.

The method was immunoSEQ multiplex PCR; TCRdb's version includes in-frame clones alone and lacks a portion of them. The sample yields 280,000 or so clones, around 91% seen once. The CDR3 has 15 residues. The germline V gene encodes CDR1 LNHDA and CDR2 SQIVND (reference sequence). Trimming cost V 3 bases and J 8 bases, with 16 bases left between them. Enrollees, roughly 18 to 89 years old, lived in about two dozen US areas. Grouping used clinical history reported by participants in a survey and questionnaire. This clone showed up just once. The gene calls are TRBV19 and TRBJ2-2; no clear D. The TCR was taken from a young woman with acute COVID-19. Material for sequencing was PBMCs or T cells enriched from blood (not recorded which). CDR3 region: CASSIGDTDVGELFF. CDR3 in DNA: TGTGCCAGTAGTATCGGCGACACCGACGTTGGGGAGCTGTTTTTT. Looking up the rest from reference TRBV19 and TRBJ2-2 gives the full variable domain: DGGITQSPKYLFRKEGQNVTLSCEQNLNHDAMYWYRQDPGQGLRLIYYSQIVNDFQKGDIAEGYSVSREKKESFPLTVTSAQKNPTAFYLCASSIGDTDVGELFFGEGSRLTVL.